This T cell receptor beta chain was profiled in a study of T cell responses to AZD1222 COVID-19 vaccine. Only one count was recorded for this clone. TCRdb's table, derived via immunoSEQ multiplex PCR, lists solely in-frame clones and lacks some. This repertoire shows about 160,000 clones, around 89% found once; its top ten account for about 4.3%. This TCR came from an adult who received the AZD1222 COVID-19 vaccine. The sample here was peripheral blood, taken 28 days after the second AZD1222 dose.

The CDR3 sequence is CAWSVQTGPSPLHF. The CDR3 DNA reads as TGTGCCTGGAGTGTACAGACGGGCCCCTCACCCCTCCACTTT. V and J are TRBV30 and TRBJ1-6, with unresolved D. Trimming cost V 0 bases and J 10 bases, with 13 bases left between them. The germline CDR1 and CDR2 sequences are GTSNPN and SVGIG (reference sequence). This CDR3 has 14 amino acids.